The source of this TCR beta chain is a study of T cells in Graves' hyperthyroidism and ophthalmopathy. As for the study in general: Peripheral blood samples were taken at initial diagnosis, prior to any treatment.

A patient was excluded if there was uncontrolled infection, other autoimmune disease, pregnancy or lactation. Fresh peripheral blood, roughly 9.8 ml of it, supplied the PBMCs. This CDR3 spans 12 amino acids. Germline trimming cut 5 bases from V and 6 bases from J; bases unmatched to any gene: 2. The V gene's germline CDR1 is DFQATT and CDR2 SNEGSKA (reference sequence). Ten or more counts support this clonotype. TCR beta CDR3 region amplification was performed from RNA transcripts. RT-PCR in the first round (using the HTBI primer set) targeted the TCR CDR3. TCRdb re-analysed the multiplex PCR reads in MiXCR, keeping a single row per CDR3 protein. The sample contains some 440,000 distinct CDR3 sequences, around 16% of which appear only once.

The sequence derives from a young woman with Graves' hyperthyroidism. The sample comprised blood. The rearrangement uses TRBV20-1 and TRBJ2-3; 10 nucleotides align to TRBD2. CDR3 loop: CSARSGGDTQYF. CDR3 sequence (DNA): TGCAGTGCTCGTAGCGGGGGGGATACGCAGTATTTT.